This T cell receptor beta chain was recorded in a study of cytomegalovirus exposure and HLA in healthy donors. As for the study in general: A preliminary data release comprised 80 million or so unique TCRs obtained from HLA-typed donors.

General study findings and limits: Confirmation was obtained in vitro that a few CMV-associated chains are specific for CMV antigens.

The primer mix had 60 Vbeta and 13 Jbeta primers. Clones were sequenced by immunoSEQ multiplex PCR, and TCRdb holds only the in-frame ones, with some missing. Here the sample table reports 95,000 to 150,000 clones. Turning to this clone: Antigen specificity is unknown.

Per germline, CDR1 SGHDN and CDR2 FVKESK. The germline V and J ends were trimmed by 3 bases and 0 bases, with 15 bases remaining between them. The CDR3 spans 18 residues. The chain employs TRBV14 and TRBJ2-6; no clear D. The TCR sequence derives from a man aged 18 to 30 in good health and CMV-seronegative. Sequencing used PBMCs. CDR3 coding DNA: TGTGCCAGCAGCCAGGCCTTGGGCAGTCCCTCTGGGGCCAACGTCCTGACTTTC. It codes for CASSQALGSPSGANVLTF.